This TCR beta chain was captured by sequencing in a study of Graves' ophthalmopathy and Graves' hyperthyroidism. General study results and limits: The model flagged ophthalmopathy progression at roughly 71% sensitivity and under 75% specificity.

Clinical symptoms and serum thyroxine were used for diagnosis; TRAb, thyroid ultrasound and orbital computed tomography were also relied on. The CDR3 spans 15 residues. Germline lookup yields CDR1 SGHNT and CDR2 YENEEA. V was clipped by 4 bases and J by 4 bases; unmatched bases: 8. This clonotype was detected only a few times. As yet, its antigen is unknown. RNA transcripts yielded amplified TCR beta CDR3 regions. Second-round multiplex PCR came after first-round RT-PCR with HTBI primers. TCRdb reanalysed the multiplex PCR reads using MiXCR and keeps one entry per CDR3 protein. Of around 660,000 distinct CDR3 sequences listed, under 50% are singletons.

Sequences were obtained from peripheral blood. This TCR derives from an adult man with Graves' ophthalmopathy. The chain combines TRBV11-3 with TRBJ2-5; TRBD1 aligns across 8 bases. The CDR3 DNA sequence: TGTGCCAGCAGCTCAGGACAGGGCGGGGCAGAGACCCAGTACTTC. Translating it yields CASSSGQGGAETQYF.